These 2 T cell receptor beta chains were all obtained from the same sample, sequenced in a study of OX40 agonist ivuxolimab in advanced cancers. Using immunoSEQ multiplex PCR, the repertoire was profiled, and TCRdb retains in-frame clones only, with some absent. Of roughly 80,000 clones detected, approximately 90% appear once; the ten largest clones hold around 0.69%. Specimen: CD4+ or CD8+ T cells sorted from blood, collected in a trial of the OX40 agonist ivuxolimab. These receptors were obtained from an adult with an advanced solid tumor such as melanoma, head and neck, liver or kidney cancer.

V and J are TRBV7-2 and TRBJ2-2; D remains unclear. Germline CDR1 and CDR2: SGHTA and FQGNSA. V was cut by 1 base and J by 4 bases, with 10 bases left in between. The CDR3 spans 15 residues. The CDR3 reads CASSLESMSTGELFF. In DNA form, the CDR3 reads TGTGCCAGCAGCTTAGAAAGCATGAGCACCGGGGAGCTGTTTTTT.

V usage is TRBV6-5 and J usage is TRBJ2-7, with 12 nucleotides matching TRBD2. The CDR3 sequence is 14 residues long. Trimming took 7 bases from V and 5 from J; bases not matched to a gene: 6. Per germline, CDR1 MNHEY and CDR2 SVGAGI. The CDR3 DNA is TGTGCCAGCACTACCGGACTAGCGGGGCACGAGCAGTACTTC. It encodes CASTTGLAGHEQYF.